This is a list of T cell receptor beta chains from one sample in a study of blood T cell repertoires in COVID-19. This table comes from immunoSEQ multiplex PCR, and its TCRdb copy is limited to in-frame clones, with some not included. The sample records about 130,000 clones, over 75% being singletons. The source material was peripheral blood. These receptors all come from a man aged 35 to 55 with active or convalescent COVID-19. Both conserved end residues are part of each CDR3. Each record gives: clone size, J gene, V gene, D gene, CDR3 protein, CDR3 DNA. D genes are given only for firm matches. Clone size is given for some rows only: seen once, a few or many times, or a class if the clone is expanded.

clone_size: .; j_call: TRBJ1-1; v_call: TRBV27; d_call: .; cdr3_aa: CASSLSGARLTEAFF; cdr3_nt: TGTGCCAGCAGTTTATCTGGCGCGAGGCTGACTGAAGCTTTCTTT
clone_size: once; j_call: TRBJ2-3; v_call: TRBV2; d_call: TRBD2; cdr3_aa: CASQRAGSTDTQYF; cdr3_nt: TGTGCCAGTCAAAGAGCGGGGAGCACAGATACGCAGTATTTT
clone_size: .; j_call: TRBJ2-2; v_call: TRBV9; d_call: .; cdr3_aa: CASSVLTGELFF; cdr3_nt: TGTGCCAGCAGCGTACTTACCGGGGAGCTGTTTTTT
clone_size: .; j_call: TRBJ2-3; v_call: TRBV7-7; d_call: TRBD2; cdr3_aa: CASSLETSGGHSSTDTQYF; cdr3_nt: TGTGCCAGCAGCTTAGAAACTAGCGGGGGGCATTCAAGCACAGATACGCAGTATTTT
clone_size: few; j_call: TRBJ1-1; v_call: TRBV6-5; d_call: .; cdr3_aa: CASRETGPNTEAFF; cdr3_nt: TGTGCCAGCAGGGAGACAGGACCGAACACTGAAGCTTTCTTT
clone_size: .; j_call: TRBJ2-2; v_call: TRBV11-2; d_call: TRBD1; cdr3_aa: CASSLVPGGPFRELFF; cdr3_nt: TGTGCCAGCAGCTTAGTGCCAGGGGGTCCTTTTCGTGAGCTGTTTTTT
clone_size: .; j_call: TRBJ1-1; v_call: TRBV19; d_call: .; cdr3_aa: CASTRGGGVTEAFF; cdr3_nt: TGTGCCAGTACTAGAGGAGGGGGGGTTACTGAAGCTTTCTTT
clone_size: .; j_call: TRBJ2-3; v_call: TRBV4-3; d_call: TRBD2; cdr3_aa: CASSPRVSGGQDTQYF; cdr3_nt: TGCGCCAGCAGCCCAAGGGTCAGCGGGGGGCAGGATACGCAGTATTTT
clone_size: .; j_call: TRBJ1-3; v_call: TRBV6-5; d_call: .; cdr3_aa: CASSSGSSGNTIYF; cdr3_nt: TGTGCCAGCAGTTCAGGCTCCTCTGGAAACACCATATATTTT
clone_size: .; j_call: TRBJ2-7; v_call: TRBV6-5; d_call: .; cdr3_aa: CASSYPGSYEQYF; cdr3_nt: TGTGCCAGCAGTTACCCCGGGTCCTACGAGCAGTACTTC
clone_size: .; j_call: TRBJ1-4; v_call: TRBV18; d_call: .; cdr3_aa: CASSPGRNEKLFF; cdr3_nt: TGTGCCAGCTCACCAGGGCGTAATGAAAAACTGTTTTTT
clone_size: .; j_call: TRBJ2-1; v_call: TRBV28; d_call: .; cdr3_aa: CASSFMGGGESNEQFF; cdr3_nt: TGTGCCAGCAGTTTTATGGGGGGGGGCGAGAGTAATGAGCAGTTCTTC
clone_size: .; j_call: TRBJ2-2; v_call: TRBV19; d_call: .; cdr3_aa: CASSIDGALWTGELFF; cdr3_nt: TGTGCCAGTAGTATCGACGGAGCCCTATGGACCGGGGAGCTGTTTTTT
clone_size: .; j_call: TRBJ2-6; v_call: TRBV18; d_call: TRBD1; cdr3_aa: CASSRELGQARSGANVLTF; cdr3_nt: TGTGCCAGCTCACGGGAATTGGGACAGGCGCGCTCTGGGGCCAACGTCCTGACTTTC
clone_size: .; j_call: TRBJ2-2; v_call: TRBV15; d_call: .; cdr3_aa: CATSRVGEDGELFF; cdr3_nt: TGTGCCACCAGCAGAGTAGGGGAGGACGGGGAGCTGTTTTTT
clone_size: .; j_call: TRBJ1-3; v_call: TRBV9; d_call: .; cdr3_aa: CASSLRTTGNTIYF; cdr3_nt: TGTGCCAGCAGCCTCAGGACAACTGGAAACACCATATATTTT
clone_size: .; j_call: TRBJ1-4; v_call: TRBV7-7; d_call: TRBD1; cdr3_aa: CASSLGTGGAEKLFF; cdr3_nt: TGTGCCAGCAGCTTAGGCACAGGGGGTGCGGAAAAACTGTTTTTT
clone_size: few; j_call: TRBJ1-6; v_call: TRBV19; d_call: .; cdr3_aa: CASRTINNSPLHF; cdr3_nt: TGTGCCAGCCGGACTATTAATAATTCACCCCTCCACTTT
clone_size: .; j_call: TRBJ2-7; v_call: TRBV14; d_call: .; cdr3_aa: CASSHRATEQYF; cdr3_nt: TGTGCCAGCAGCCACAGGGCGACCGAGCAGTACTTC
clone_size: .; j_call: TRBJ1-1; v_call: TRBV5-6; d_call: TRBD1; cdr3_aa: CASSFNRGRTEAFF; cdr3_nt: TGTGCCAGCAGCTTTAACAGGGGGAGGACTGAAGCTTTCTTT
clone_size: .; j_call: TRBJ1-1; v_call: TRBV5-5; d_call: .; cdr3_aa: CASSVQPNTEAFF; cdr3_nt: TGTGCCAGCAGCGTACAACCGAACACTGAAGCTTTCTTT
clone_size: few; j_call: TRBJ2-1; v_call: TRBV6-6; d_call: .; cdr3_aa: CASSLEASSYNEQFF; cdr3_nt: TGTGCCAGCAGTTTGGAGGCCAGCTCCTACAATGAGCAGTTCTTC
clone_size: few; j_call: TRBJ1-6; v_call: TRBV4-1; d_call: .; cdr3_aa: CASSQDTQGGSPLHF; cdr3_nt: TGCGCCAGCAGCCAAGATACGCAGGGTGGGTCACCCCTCCACTTT
clone_size: once; j_call: TRBJ1-6; v_call: TRBV2; d_call: TRBD1; cdr3_aa: CASRLLSGTGNSPLHF; cdr3_nt: TGTGCCAGCAGACTACTCTCCGGGACAGGGAATTCACCCCTCCACTTT
clone_size: .; j_call: TRBJ2-5; v_call: TRBV30; d_call: TRBD2; cdr3_aa: CAWSAGEGTQYF; cdr3_nt: TGTGCCTGGAGTGCGGGGGAGGGGACCCAGTACTTC
clone_size: .; j_call: TRBJ1-1; v_call: TRBV2; d_call: .; cdr3_aa: CASSDEPGRNTEAFF; cdr3_nt: TGTGCCAGCAGTGACGAGCCAGGCCGGAACACTGAAGCTTTCTTT
clone_size: .; j_call: TRBJ1-1; v_call: TRBV14; d_call: .; cdr3_aa: CASSLQPGQTEAFF; cdr3_nt: TGTGCCAGCAGCCTTCAGCCGGGACAAACTGAAGCTTTCTTT
clone_size: .; j_call: TRBJ2-3; v_call: TRBV4-3; d_call: TRBD2; cdr3_aa: CASSQAAPGGADTQYF; cdr3_nt: TGCGCCAGCAGCCAAGCCGCCCCCGGGGGGGCAGATACGCAGTATTTT
clone_size: .; j_call: TRBJ1-4; v_call: TRBV15; d_call: TRBD1; cdr3_aa: CATSRGGQAQEKLFF; cdr3_nt: TGTGCCACCAGCAGAGGGGGACAGGCGCAGGAAAAACTGTTTTTT
clone_size: .; j_call: TRBJ1-1; v_call: TRBV18; d_call: .; cdr3_aa: CASSPGTQGQEAFF; cdr3_nt: TGTGCCAGCTCACCCGGTACTCAGGGGCAGGAAGCTTTCTTT
clone_size: .; j_call: TRBJ2-7; v_call: TRBV7-9; d_call: TRBD1; cdr3_aa: CASSAWDRLYEQYF; cdr3_nt: TGTGCCAGCAGCGCATGGGACAGGCTCTACGAGCAGTACTTC
clone_size: .; j_call: TRBJ1-1; v_call: TRBV2; d_call: TRBD1; cdr3_aa: CASSVNSQGAGVEAFF; cdr3_nt: TGTGCCAGCAGCGTAAATTCACAGGGGGCCGGGGTTGAAGCTTTCTTT
clone_size: .; j_call: TRBJ1-1; v_call: TRBV19; d_call: .; cdr3_aa: CASSMRDRSRGAFF; cdr3_nt: TGTGCCAGTAGTATGCGTGATCGGTCTCGAGGCGCTTTCTTT
clone_size: .; j_call: TRBJ2-3; v_call: TRBV6-5; d_call: .; cdr3_aa: CASSSGTFTDTQYF; cdr3_nt: TGTGCCAGCAGCTCCGGGACTTTCACAGATACGCAGTATTTT
clone_size: .; j_call: TRBJ2-1; v_call: TRBV19; d_call: .; cdr3_aa: CASSGGAATSYNEQFF; cdr3_nt: TGTGCCAGTAGTGGGGGGGCAGCCACCTCCTACAATGAGCAGTTCTTC
clone_size: .; j_call: TRBJ1-4; v_call: TRBV27; d_call: TRBD1; cdr3_aa: CASSLRGRAEKLFF; cdr3_nt: TGTGCCAGCAGTTTAAGGGGGCGGGCTGAAAAACTGTTTTTT
clone_size: .; j_call: TRBJ1-4; v_call: TRBV7-6; d_call: TRBD1; cdr3_aa: CASSTGTGNGGEKLFF; cdr3_nt: TGTGCCAGCAGCACCGGGACAGGGAATGGGGGTGAAAAACTGTTTTTT
clone_size: .; j_call: TRBJ1-5; v_call: TRBV27; d_call: .; cdr3_aa: CASSLKSGWQPQHF; cdr3_nt: TGTGCCAGCAGTTTAAAGTCAGGGTGGCAGCCCCAGCATTTT
clone_size: .; j_call: TRBJ1-5; v_call: TRBV18; d_call: .; cdr3_aa: CASSRGQVSNQPQHF; cdr3_nt: TGTGCCAGCTCACGGGGACAAGTTAGCAATCAGCCCCAGCATTTT
clone_size: once; j_call: TRBJ2-2; v_call: TRBV5-1; d_call: TRBD1; cdr3_aa: CASSSGDRSTGELFF; cdr3_nt: TGCGCCAGCAGCTCGGGGGACAGGTCAACCGGGGAGCTGTTTTTT
clone_size: .; j_call: TRBJ2-1; v_call: TRBV2; d_call: .; cdr3_aa: CAGDTYNEQFF; cdr3_nt: TGTGCCGGGGACACCTACAATGAGCAGTTCTTC
clone_size: .; j_call: TRBJ1-2; v_call: TRBV7-8; d_call: .; cdr3_aa: CASSLQGPNYGYTF; cdr3_nt: TGTGCCAGCAGCTTACAGGGGCCCAACTATGGCTACACCTTC
clone_size: .; j_call: TRBJ1-3; v_call: TRBV13; d_call: .; cdr3_aa: CASSSGLLLSGNTIYF; cdr3_nt: TGTGCCAGCAGCTCCGGACTCTTACTCTCTGGAAACACCATATATTTT
clone_size: once; j_call: TRBJ2-3; v_call: TRBV18; d_call: .; cdr3_aa: CASSPLAGSTDTQYF; cdr3_nt: TGTGCCAGCTCACCCCTGGCAGGGTCCACAGATACGCAGTATTTT
clone_size: .; j_call: TRBJ1-1; v_call: TRBV18; d_call: .; cdr3_aa: CASSPLGGGTEAFF; cdr3_nt: TGTGCCAGCTCACCCCTCGGGGGGGGCACTGAAGCTTTCTTT
clone_size: once; j_call: TRBJ2-2; v_call: TRBV11-2; d_call: TRBD2; cdr3_aa: CASSNSGGNTGELFF; cdr3_nt: TGTGCCAGCAGCAATAGCGGGGGGAACACCGGGGAGCTGTTTTTT
clone_size: .; j_call: TRBJ1-5; v_call: TRBV12-5; d_call: .; cdr3_aa: CASGLSGSNQPQHF; cdr3_nt: TGTGCTAGTGGTTTGTCGGGGAGCAATCAGCCCCAGCATTTT
clone_size: .; j_call: TRBJ1-5; v_call: TRBV6-5; d_call: TRBD1; cdr3_aa: CASKQGADFNQPQHF; cdr3_nt: TGTGCCAGCAAGCAGGGGGCAGATTTCAATCAGCCCCAGCATTTT
clone_size: few; j_call: TRBJ1-6; v_call: TRBV2; d_call: TRBD1; cdr3_aa: CASSAATGQGSRPLHF; cdr3_nt: TGTGCCAGCAGTGCAGCTACGGGACAGGGAAGTCGGCCCCTCCACTTT
clone_size: .; j_call: TRBJ1-2; v_call: TRBV3-1/TRBV3-2; d_call: .; cdr3_aa: CASSPSRQGNYGYTF; cdr3_nt: TGTGCCAGCAGCCCCTCCCGGCAGGGTAACTATGGCTACACCTTC
clone_size: .; j_call: TRBJ2-7; v_call: TRBV10-3; d_call: TRBD1; cdr3_aa: CAISESTGNHEQYF; cdr3_nt: TGTGCCATCAGTGAGTCGACAGGGAACCACGAGCAGTACTTC
clone_size: .; j_call: TRBJ1-3; v_call: TRBV6-5; d_call: .; cdr3_aa: CASSSTAFNSGNTIYF; cdr3_nt: TGTGCCAGCAGTTCCACAGCCTTTAACTCTGGAAACACCATATATTTT
clone_size: .; j_call: TRBJ1-5; v_call: TRBV24-1; d_call: .; cdr3_aa: CATSLSGSNQPQHF; cdr3_nt: TGTGCCACCAGTCTCTCGGGAAGCAATCAGCCCCAGCATTTT
clone_size: .; j_call: TRBJ2-2; v_call: TRBV10-1; d_call: .; cdr3_aa: CATQTGEGDTGELFF; cdr3_nt: TGCGCCACCCAGACAGGGGAGGGTGACACCGGGGAGCTGTTTTTT
clone_size: .; j_call: TRBJ2-1; v_call: TRBV7-6; d_call: .; cdr3_aa: CASRTDRYNEQFF; cdr3_nt: TGTGCCAGCCGTACAGACAGGTACAATGAGCAGTTCTTC
clone_size: .; j_call: TRBJ2-1; v_call: TRBV3-1/TRBV3-2; d_call: TRBD2; cdr3_aa: CASSQGGRGGLGEQFF; cdr3_nt: TGTGCCAGCAGCCAAGGTGGGCGGGGGGGCTTAGGCGAGCAGTTCTTC
clone_size: .; j_call: TRBJ2-7; v_call: TRBV2; d_call: TRBD1; cdr3_aa: CASSEGQGGVKYF; cdr3_nt: TGTGCCAGCAGCGAGGGACAGGGGGGGGTTAAGTACTTC
clone_size: few; j_call: TRBJ1-6; v_call: TRBV6-6; d_call: .; cdr3_aa: CASGNGERVSPLHF; cdr3_nt: TGTGCCAGCGGAAACGGGGAAAGGGTTTCACCCCTCCACTTT
clone_size: .; j_call: TRBJ2-1; v_call: TRBV9; d_call: .; cdr3_aa: CASSVSTSSYNEQFF; cdr3_nt: TGTGCCAGCAGCGTCTCCACGAGCTCCTACAATGAGCAGTTCTTC